A single sample is the source of the 12 T cell receptor beta chains below, sequenced in a study of Graves' ophthalmopathy and Graves' hyperthyroidism. Amplification of TCR beta CDR3 regions used RNA transcripts. The authors performed first-round RT-PCR with HTBI primers and then a second-round multiplex PCR. In TCRdb, the multiplex PCR reads were re-called with MiXCR into one record per CDR3 protein. Of about 1.2 million distinct CDR3 sequences listed, 35% to 40% were seen once; the top ten hold over 8.5%. Sequenced input: peripheral blood or thyroid tissue (not recorded which). These receptors originate from an adult man with Graves' hyperthyroidism.

The J gene is TRBJ2-2, the V gene TRBV7-2; D possibly corresponds to TRBD2 (7 bases). Germline V gene data show CDR1 as SGHTA and CDR2 as FQGNSA. Trimming took 8 bases from V and 6 from J, leaving 22 bases between them. CDR3 length: 16 residues. The CDR3 DNA sequence: TGTGCCAGCTCCGTTCCATGGCGGGGGCGTTCCGGGGAGCTGTTTTTT. This sequence encodes CASSVPWRGRSGELFF.

The sample holds many counts of this clonotype. V and J are TRBV10-3 and TRBJ2-2; 7 bases agree with TRBD1. The CDR3 is made up of 16 amino acids. The trim removed 1 base at V and 6 bases at J, leaving 8 bases unmatched. CDR1 is ENHRY and CDR2 is SYGVKD in the germline V gene. The CDR3 DNA reads TGTGCCATCAGTGAGTTCAAGACAGGGCACGCCGGGGAGCTGTTTTTT. Translating it yields CAISEFKTGHAGELFF.

There are a few counts of this clonotype. This sequence joins TRBV6-5 and TRBJ1-1; 7 bases are shared with TRBD1. V shed 6 bases, J shed 1 base, and the junction held 5 bases outside the gene matches. Germline V lookup: CDR1 MNHEY, CDR2 SVGAGI. The CDR3 contains 14 residues. DNA of the CDR3: TGTGCCAGCAGCAAGGGGACAGCGAACACTGAAGCTTTCTTT. Protein product: CASSKGTANTEAFF.

V gene TRBV9 combines with J gene TRBJ2-5; 9 positions match TRBD1. J was trimmed by 7 bases and V by 4 bases; bases with no gene match: 5. The CDR3 has 13 residues. Germline values: CDR1 SGDLS, CDR2 YYNGEE. This CDR3 is CASSPGTGSTQYF. CDR3 bases: TGTGCCAGCAGCCCGGGGACAGGGTCGACCCAGTACTTC.

This clonotype was detected many times. The chain links TRBV11-2 to TRBJ1-2; possible D gene TRBD1, 6 bases. V lost 1 base to trimming and J lost 7 bases, with 10 bases between them. From germline, CDR1 is SGHAT and CDR2 FQNNGV. CDR3 length: 13 amino acids. For the CDR3, the DNA is TGTGCCAGCAGCTTAGGGGACAAGGTTGGCTACACCTTC. This translates into CASSLGDKVGYTF.

This clonotype was observed a handful of times. A read error may produce the germline difference seen at one junction end. This sequence joins TRBV7-9 and TRBJ1-4; the D gene is possibly TRBD1 (5 bases). Germline V gene sequence: CDR1 SEHNR, CDR2 FQNEAQ (reference sequence). The CDR3 extends over 16 amino acids. The CDR3 nucleotides are TGCGCCAGCATACCATTCCGGGGGGGAGTTAATGAAAAACTGTTTTTT. Translation: CASIPFRGGVNEKLFF.

V and J are TRBV29-1 and TRBJ1-2; tentatively, D is TRBD1 (5 bases). Germline assignment: CDR1 SQVTM and CDR2 ANQGSEA. V dropped 5 bases and J dropped 5 bases, with 12 bases sitting between them. The CDR3 runs to 12 residues. In nucleotides, the CDR3 is TGCAGCGTTTCCGGGACGGATTATGGCTACACCTTC. Encoded protein: CSVSGTDYGYTF.

The V call is TRBV29-1, the J call TRBJ1-1; D is perhaps TRBD1 (5 bases). This CDR3 has 12 residues. The V end lost 4 bases, the J end lost 7 bases, and 13 bases lay between the germline ends. CDR1 is SQVTM, CDR2 ANQGSEA, per germline. The CDR3 region has the DNA TGCAGCGTTGCTCAGGGACGGGTTGAAGCTTTCTTT. This encodes CSVAQGRVEAFF.

The V gene is TRBV2, the J gene TRBJ1-1, with D possibly matching TRBD1 (6 bases). Germline CDR1 SNHLY, CDR2 FYNNEI. The CDR3 is 16 residues long. V dropped 6 bases and J dropped 5 bases, with 22 bases sitting between them. This CDR3 is CASSQTGLPGGTEAFF. In DNA, the CDR3 is TGTGCCAGCAGCCAGACAGGACTACCGGGGGGGACTGAAGCTTTCTTT.

V is TRBV10-2 and J is TRBJ1-5; 7 bases match TRBD1. The trim removed 6 bases at V and 4 bases at J, leaving 6 bases unmatched. The CDR3 extends over 14 amino acids. Germline V gives CDR1 WSHSY, CDR2 SAAADI. Written as DNA, the CDR3 is TGCGCCAGCAGAGGCGTACAGGGGAATCAGCCCCAGCATTTT. Translating it yields CASRGVQGNQPQHF.

This chain joins TRBV15 and TRBJ2-6, with 7 bases identical to TRBD1. Trimming removed 5 bases from V and 2 bases from J; junction bases left unmatched: 12. Germline CDR1 is LNHNV and CDR2 is YYDKDF (reference sequence). CDR3 size: 18 residues. Here the CDR3 DNA reads TGTGCCACCAGCGGTGACAGGGTGTCCAGTACTGGGGCCAACGTCCTGACTTTC. This gives the protein CATSGDRVSSTGANVLTF.

This clonotype was found a few times. The V gene is TRBV12-3 or TRBV12-4, the J gene TRBJ2-5; 7 bases are a match to TRBD2. The V gene end was trimmed by 6 bases and the J gene end by 3 bases; junction bases not matched to a gene: 13. The CDR3 has 16 residues. This chain's CDR3 is CASSPIIGLAEETQYF. The CDR3 nucleotides read TGTGCCAGCAGCCCTATTATAGGTCTAGCGGAAGAGACCCAGTACTTC.